The clone carrying this T cell receptor beta chain was seen only once. CDR3 length: 13 residues. With 4 bases clipped from V and 8 bases from J, the junction kept 3 bases outside the gene matches. CDR1 is SGHDT, CDR2 YYEEEE, per germline. The data originate from a study of blood T cell repertoires in COVID-19. Study information: COVID-19 samples from acute and convalescent phases originated in the United States, Italy and Spain.

Repertoires were generated with immunoSEQ multiplex PCR, while TCRdb's copy carries only in-frame clones and drops some. The sample contains fewer than 150,000 clones, approximately 81% of which appear only once. The chain recombines TRBV5-6 with TRBJ2-4; 10 bases map to TRBD1. The receptor comes from a woman aged 25-40 years who had recovered from COVID-19. Sample: peripheral blood. CDR3 sequence (DNA): TGTGCCAGCAGCCCGGACAGGGGGGACATTCAGTACTTC. This codes for CASSPDRGDIQYF.